The present T cell receptor beta chain was sequenced within a study of blood T cells in healthy people across ages. The study, taken as a whole, reports: Per million T cells, TCR beta diversity dropped roughly linearly as age increased.

Note on this clonotype: Its antigen is still unknown.

Deletions cut 11 bases from V and 5 bases from J, with 24 bases between. Germline V lookup: CDR1 MNHEY, CDR2 SVGAGI. There are 15 residues in the CDR3. The use of a sample-barcoded 5' primer and a J-beta primer mix characterized a second PCR of roughly 6 to 11 cycles. TCRdb recomputed calls from the 5' RACE reads with MiXCR, one row per CDR3 protein. The sample records over 450,000 distinct CDR3 sequences, nearly 25% being singletons. The same specimen was also included in a second study, on T cells of mothers and their children. In that study: No persistent microchimeric T cell clones were detected.

The receptor comes from a boy under 18 in good health. Source material: blood. This rearrangement joins TRBV6-5 to TRBJ1-2; no definite D call. CDR3 amino acids: CASSQYGSSAYGYTF. Here the CDR3 DNA reads TGTGCCTCCTCTCAGTACGGGAGCTCTGCGTATGGCTACACCTTC.